The 15 T cell receptor beta chains given below trace back to one sample, sequenced in a study of patients and donors after allogeneic stem cell transplantation. In TCRdb, the RT-PCR reads were re-called with MiXCR into one record per CDR3 protein. The sample consists of over 400,000 distinct CDR3 sequences, roughly 17% of them appearing once. The sequencing input was blood, either unsorted or a sorted T cell fraction (not recorded which). The receptor set was obtained from a human donor who was either an allogeneic HSCT recipient or a stem cell or donor lymphocyte infusion donor (not recorded which). It is not recorded whose cells these are; they may come from a transplant donor.

This clonotype was seen at least ten times. V is TRBV12-3 or TRBV12-4 and J is TRBJ1-3, with D uncertain. V was pared by 6 bases and J by 4 bases, with 7 bases between. CDR3 length: 12 residues. CDR3 residues: CASSPLGNTIYF. In nucleotides, the CDR3 is TGTGCCAGCAGCCCACTCGGAAACACCATATATTTT.

The chain couples TRBV12-3 or TRBV12-4 to TRBJ1-3; a possible D gene is TRBD1 (6 bases). With 2 bases removed from V and 1 base from J, the gap between germline ends came to 9 bases. The CDR3 has 15 residues. The chain's CDR3 is CASSLQGGSGNTIYF. DNA of the CDR3: TGTGCCAGCAGTTTACAAGGGGGGTCTGGAAACACCATATATTTT.

The V call is TRBV2, the J call TRBJ2-2; no clear D gene. Between the trimmed V and J ends, which lost 4 bases and 4 bases, there was a span of 7 bases. CDR3 length equals 13 residues. Germline assignment: CDR1 SNHLY and CDR2 FYNNEI. The chain's CDR3 is CASSADGTGELFF. The CDR3 DNA sequence: TGTGCCAGCAGTGCGGACGGCACCGGGGAGCTGTTTTTT.

This clonotype was seen more than once but under ten times. The chain uses TRBV6-5 and TRBJ1-1; D unclear. V lost 2 bases to trimming and J lost 2 bases, with 6 bases between them. The CDR3 is 13 residues long. Germline V gives CDR1 MNHEY, CDR2 SVGAGI. This CDR3 reads CASSYKANTEAFF. The CDR3, as DNA: TGTGCCAGCAGTTACAAGGCCAACACTGAAGCTTTCTTT.

The chain has TRBV5-1 and TRBJ2-7; D gene ambiguous. This CDR3 is built from 13 residues. Germline loops: CDR1 SGHRS, CDR2 YFSETQ. The ends were cut back, 0 bases at V and 2 bases at J, with 6 bases in the middle. CDR3 loop: CASSLEVPYEQYF. The CDR3 DNA sequence: TGCGCCAGCAGCTTGGAAGTCCCCTACGAGCAGTACTTC.

The CDR3 DNA follows: TGTGCCAGCAGCTTGGTGACTAGCGGAATGGGGAATGAGCAGTTCTTC. Encoded protein: CASSLVTSGMGNEQFF. The rearrangement joins TRBV5-6 to TRBJ2-1, with 9 bases aligning to TRBD2. CDR1 and CDR2 (germline): SGHDT, YYEEEE. Trimming took 0 bases from V and 7 from J; bases not matched to a gene: 8. CDR3 length equals 16 residues.

This chain connects TRBV5-5 to TRBJ2-2; D might be TRBD1 or TRBD2, each matching 6 bases. V lost 1 base, J lost 2 bases, and 12 bases lay in between. Germline CDR1 reads SGHKS; CDR2 reads YYEKEE (reference sequence). CDR3 length: 16 residues. CDR3 amino acids: CASSLKGDLNTGELFF. Here the CDR3 DNA reads TGTGCCAGCAGCTTGAAGGGGGACTTAAACACCGGGGAGCTGTTTTTT.

The chain joins TRBV2 to TRBJ2-6, with a possible D match to TRBD2 (5 bases). The V end was cut by 6 bases, the J end by 1 base, with 19 bases between. Germline V CDR1 and CDR2: SNHLY, FYNNEI. The CDR3 loop spans 18 amino acids. The CDR3 spells CASSPLSARRSGANVLTF. The CDR3 DNA reads as TGTGCCAGCAGCCCACTGTCGGCTCGGAGGTCTGGGGCCAACGTCCTGACTTTC. The whole variable domain, remainder taken from reference TRBV2 and TRBJ2-6, is EPEVTQTPSHQVTQMGQEVILRCVPISNHLYFYWYRQILGQKVEFLVSFYNNEISEKSEIFDDQFSVERPDGSNFTLKIRSTKLEDSAMYFCASSPLSARRSGANVLTFGAGSRLTVL.

The V call is TRBV6-1, the J call TRBJ2-2; possible D gene TRBD2, 6 bases. CDR1 and CDR2 from the germline V gene are MNHNS and SASEGT. V was pared by 3 bases and J by 6 bases, with 20 bases between. CDR3 length: 17 residues. CDR3 coding DNA: TGTGCCAGCAGTGATGAATTGGGGAGGAGATGGCCCGGGGAGCTGTTTTTT. Its translation is CASSDELGRRWPGELFF.

Only a few counts were recorded for this clonotype. The CDR3 loop reads CASSLRDSPLSYNEQFF. The CDR3 DNA is TGTGCCAGCAGCTTAAGGGACAGCCCGCTCTCCTACAATGAGCAGTTCTTC. The rearrangement joins TRBV7-8 to TRBJ2-1; TRBD1 matches 7 bases. Losses at the gene ends were 2 bases for V and 0 bases for J; bases not matched to a gene: 7. Looked up from germline, CDR1 is SGHVS and CDR2 is FQNEAQ. The CDR3 totals 17 residues.

The rearrangement joins TRBV12-3 or TRBV12-4 to TRBJ2-3; TRBD2 matches 8 bases. The V gene end was trimmed by 6 bases and the J gene end by 0 bases; junction bases not matched to a gene: 8. This CDR3 is built from 16 residues. CDR3 sequence reads: CASRPVSGTSTDTQYF. In DNA form, the CDR3 reads TGTGCCAGCAGACCAGTTAGCGGGACGAGCACAGATACGCAGTATTTT.

There are a few counts of this clonotype. The chain employs TRBV25-1 and TRBJ2-7, with D unclear. The V gene lost 1 base and the J gene lost 3 bases, with 13 bases spanning the gap. CDR3 length: 15 amino acids. The V gene's germline CDR1 is MGHDK and CDR2 SYGVNS. The CDR3 DNA reads as TGTGCCAGCAGTGAATTTAAGCCAGGCCACTACGAGCAGTACTTC. It specifies CASSEFKPGHYEQYF.

The chain uses TRBV7-6 and TRBJ2-1; maybe TRBD2 (5 bases). Germline V CDR1 and CDR2: SGHVS, FNYEAQ. The CDR3 spans 16 residues. Trimming took off 1 base at V and 5 bases at J, with 15 bases between the two ends. The CDR3 DNA sequence: TGTGCCAGCAGCTTAGATCGGGATCTCCGCCACAATGAGCAGTTCTTC. Its protein product is CASSLDRDLRHNEQFF.

The chain couples TRBV20-1 to TRBJ1-6, with D perhaps matching TRBD1 (6 bases). Germline assignment: CDR1 DFQATT and CDR2 SNEGSKA (reference sequence). The CDR3 totals 13 residues. The ends were cut back, 4 bases at V and 7 bases at J, with 11 bases in the middle. Here the CDR3 reads CSAKQGGNSPLHF. The CDR3 region has the DNA TGCAGTGCTAAACAGGGTGGGAATTCACCCCTCCACTTT.

The CDR3 reads CASSMRLAGGTSYNEQFF. Written as DNA, the CDR3 is TGTGCCAGTAGTATGAGACTAGCGGGAGGAACCTCCTACAATGAGCAGTTCTTC. This chain joins TRBV19 and TRBJ2-1, with 13 bases that match TRBD2. The germline V gene encodes CDR1 LNHDA and CDR2 SQIVND (reference sequence). V lost 3 bases to trimming and J lost 0 bases; unmatched junction nucleotides: 5. The CDR3 runs 18 residues.